The 5 T cell receptor beta chains below all came from one sample that was sequenced in a study of T cells in Graves' hyperthyroidism and ophthalmopathy (dated 2019 in TCRdb). Preparation of the library involved multiplex PCR. Instrument on record: Illumina HiSeq 2000. The TCR beta CDR3 regions were amplified from RNA transcripts. The first round of RT-PCR for the TCR CDR3 was performed with the HTBI primer set and the Qiagen OneStep RT-PCR kit. TCRdb itself trimmed the public reads at Q25 with fastp, ran MiXCR and retained productive beta chains. Each record represents a unique CDR3 protein, reported with the most common genes and DNA among its rows. Recorded for this sample are some 490,000 distinct CDR3 sequences; under 25% of them occurred a single time. The ten largest account for less than 65% of the sample. Sequenced input: blood. Receptor source: a woman in her seventies with Graves' ophthalmopathy.

This clonotype was picked up a small number of times. The chain is built from TRBV19 and TRBJ2-3, with D perhaps assigned TRBD1 or TRBD2 (5 bases each). CDR1 is LNHDA, CDR2 SQIVND, per germline (reference sequence). The CDR3 loop spans 14 amino acids. V was trimmed by 5 bases and J by 6 bases, leaving 15 bases between them. The CDR3 loop reads CASSARGEGDTQYF. The CDR3 coding sequence is TGTGCCAGTAGTGCGCGAGGAGAGGGGGATACGCAGTATTTT.

The chain uses TRBV7-6 and TRBJ2-7; D is ambiguous. The end of the DNA is better explained by TRBJ2-1, so the J call may be wrong. This CDR3 has 15 amino acids. CDR1 SGHVS and CDR2 FNYEAQ come from the germline V gene. CDR3 region: CASSLNYDASYEQFF. CDR3 sequence (DNA): TGTGCCAGCAGCTTAAATTATGACGCATCCTACGAGCAGTTCTTC.

A few counts support this clonotype. V and J are TRBV6-1 and TRBJ1-5; D not certain. The V and J ends lost 4 bases and 7 bases respectively, with 11 bases between them. The CDR3 loop spans 13 amino acids. The germline gives CDR1 MNHNS, CDR2 SASEGT. Written as DNA, the CDR3 is TGTGCCAGCAGTGGGGGAGGGTGGCAGCCCCAGCATTTT. Its translation is CASSGGGWQPQHF.

The rearrangement links TRBV5-1 to TRBJ2-1, with D perhaps given as TRBD1 or TRBD2 (5 bases each). The CDR3 runs to 16 residues. V lost 9 bases and J 5 bases, leaving 24 bases between the germline ends. Germline CDR1 and CDR2: SGHRS and YFSETQ. DNA for the CDR3: TGCGCCACCCTGGGGGACCAACTTTGGGGGAACAATGAGCAGTTCTTC. It translates to CATLGDQLWGNNEQFF.

The sample holds many counts of this clonotype. The chain joins TRBV20-1 to TRBJ1-1; the D is unclear. Germline loops: CDR1 DFQATT, CDR2 SNEGSKA (reference sequence). Trimming shortened V by 3 bases and J by 0 bases, and 11 bases separated the two germline ends. The CDR3 is 14 residues long. As DNA, the CDR3 is TGCAGTGCTAGTCTCAACAGCTTGAACACTGAAGCTTTCTTT. Translation: CSASLNSLNTEAFF.